Described below is a single TCR beta chain sequence and its context. Trimming shortened V by 6 bases and J by 5 bases, and 11 bases separated the two germline ends. This CDR3 has 13 residues. Germline V gene lookup returns CDR1 LNHDA and CDR2 SQIVND (reference sequence). This record belongs to a study of blood T cell repertoires in COVID-19. Clones were sequenced by immunoSEQ multiplex PCR, and TCRdb holds only the in-frame ones, with some missing. Of fewer than 80,000 clones in the sample, 80% to 95% are singletons; the top ten hold approximately 5%. Sequencing used peripheral blood. The V gene is TRBV19, the J gene TRBJ1-5, with D maybe TRBD1 (6 bases). The TCR was taken from a human donor in a cohort sampled during active COVID-19. CDR3 amino acids: CASRGDIYQPQHF. CDR3 DNA sequence: TGTGCCAGTAGAGGGGACATTTATCAGCCCCAGCATTTT.